This T cell receptor (beta chain) comes out of a study of blood T cell repertoires in COVID-19. Study context: Samples of COVID-19 (acute and convalescent) were obtained from the United States, Italy and Spain. The analysed material was cDNA or gDNA that came from T cells, B-cell-depleted T cells, or PBMCs.

The CDR3 runs to 15 residues. V lost 1 base and J lost 0, with 6 bases in between. Germline assignment: CDR1 SEHNR and CDR2 FQNEAQ (reference sequence). As processed by the authors: Estimated nucleated cell counts came from reference gene primer amplification. Clones were sequenced by immunoSEQ multiplex PCR, and TCRdb holds only the in-frame ones, with some missing. V and J calls plus clone size are reproduced from that table; the DNA served to infer D and trimming. The sample lists tens of thousands of clones, more than 75% occurring once. The sequence was collected from a man aged 50-59 years with active or convalescent COVID-19. Material: peripheral blood. The chain carries TRBV7-9 and TRBJ2-2; D gene unclear. CDR3 region: CASSLGAANTGELFF. For the CDR3, the DNA is TGTGCCAGCAGCTTAGGTGCAGCGAACACCGGGGAGCTGTTTTTT.